Given below is one T cell receptor (beta chain) in context. Each library that profiled naive CD8 cells came from roughly 18,000 to 920,000 sorted cells with 10%, 30% or 50% RNA. Sorting isolated naive CD8 T cells as CD8+CD4-CCR7+CD45RA+ events. The data are from a study of molecular identifiers for immune sequencing clone quantification. Trimming stripped 0 bases from V and 2 bases from J, with 11 bases between. The germline CDR1 and CDR2 sequences are LGHNA and YSLEER. The CDR3 runs 15 residues. TCRdb itself ran the PCR reads through MiXCR, one entry per CDR3 protein. The table has approximately 590,000 distinct CDR3 sequences, 25% seen once.

This receptor was identified in a human donor in good health. Some libraries in this study had Jurkat cell RNA spiked in. The source material was naive CD8+ T cells from blood, with Jurkat cell RNA spiked in. Regarding subset: FACS-sorted CD8+CD4-CCR7+CD45RA+ naive T cells. This chain connects TRBV4-3 to TRBJ2-7; no clear D gene. The CDR3 coding sequence is TGCGCCAGCAGCCAAGACCGAACGCCAACCTACGAGCAGTACTTC. Its translation is CASSQDRTPTYEQYF.